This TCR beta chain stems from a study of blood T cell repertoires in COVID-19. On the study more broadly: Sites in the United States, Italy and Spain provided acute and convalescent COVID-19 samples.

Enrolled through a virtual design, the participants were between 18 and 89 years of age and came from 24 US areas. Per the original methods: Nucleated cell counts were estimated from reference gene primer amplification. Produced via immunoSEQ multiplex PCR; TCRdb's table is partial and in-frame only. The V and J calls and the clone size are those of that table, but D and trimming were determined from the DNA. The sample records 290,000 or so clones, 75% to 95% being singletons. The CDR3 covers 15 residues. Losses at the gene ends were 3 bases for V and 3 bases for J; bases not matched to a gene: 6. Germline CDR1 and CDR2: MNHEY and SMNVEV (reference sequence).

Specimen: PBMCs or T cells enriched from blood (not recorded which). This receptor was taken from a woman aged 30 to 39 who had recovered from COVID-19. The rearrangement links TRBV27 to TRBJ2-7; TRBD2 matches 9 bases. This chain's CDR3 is CASSFASGDGYEQYF. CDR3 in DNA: TGTGCCAGCAGTTTTGCTAGCGGGGACGGCTACGAGCAGTACTTC.